The 17 T cell receptor beta chains listed next were all sequenced from one sample in a study of beta chain features in type 1 diabetes. These TCRs' antigens remain unknown. Study results and limitations: Type 1 diabetes patients showed a moderate but significant shortening of TCRB CDR3s in all four CD4+ subsets.

The entirety of the isolated RNA underwent reverse transcription, so expressed TCRB transcripts were sequenced. TCRdb's table, derived via immunoSEQ multiplex PCR, lists solely in-frame clones and lacks some. Counted here are 150,000 to 200,000 clones, 6.5% to 10% occurring once; the ten biggest clones make up around 0.5%. Sequencing used central memory CD4+ T cells from blood. The receptors were gathered from a woman aged 18-29 years with type 1 diabetes.

This chain joins TRBV6-1 and TRBJ2-5, with 9 bases lining up with TRBD1. Looked up from germline, CDR1 is MNHNS and CDR2 is SASEGT. CDR3 length: 14 amino acids. The V segment lost 4 bases and the J segment 5 bases; nucleotides outside the gene matches: 5. The CDR3 DNA follows: TGTGCCAGCAGTGGAGGGGGGACAGGGGAGACCCAGTACTTC. It translates to CASSGGGTGETQYF.

There are a few counts of this clone. The junction and the germline gene differ at one end; a read error may be behind it. The rearrangement links TRBV29-1 to TRBJ2-7; D is possibly TRBD2 (6 bases). CDR1 and CDR2 (germline): SQVTM, ANQGSEA. This CDR3 contains 12 residues. In nucleotides, the CDR3 is TGCAGCGTGGAAGCGGAGGGTTACGAGCAGTACTTC. As protein: CSVEAEGYEQYF.

In this sample, this clone turned up a few times. The chain uses TRBV14 and TRBJ2-5, with D uncertain. Trimming took off 0 bases at V and 5 bases at J, with 13 bases between the two ends. The CDR3 consists of 15 residues. Germline V gives CDR1 SGHDN, CDR2 FVKESK. The CDR3 DNA is TGTGCCAGCAGCCAAGAACGGCATTTCGGGGAGACCCAGTACTTC. Amino acids: CASSQERHFGETQYF. Supplemented by reference TRBV14 and TRBJ2-5, the full variable domain reads EAGVTQFPSHSVIEKGQTVTLRCDPISGHDNLYWYRRVMGKEIKFLLHFVKESKQDESGMPNNRFLAERTGGTYSTLKVQPAELEDSGVYFCASSQERHFGETQYFGPGTRLLVL.

The chain recombines TRBV5-1 with TRBJ1-1; D is possibly TRBD1 (6 bases). From germline, CDR1 is SGHRS and CDR2 YFSETQ. V lost 3 bases and J lost 5, with 11 bases in between. The CDR3 runs 13 residues. Written as DNA, the CDR3 is TGCGCCAGCAGCTCACAGGGTTGGACTGAAGCTTTCTTT. Protein: CASSSQGWTEAFF.

V and J are TRBV5-4 and TRBJ2-2; 10 bases map to TRBD2. CDR3 length equals 16 residues. With V trimmed by 3 bases and J by 0 bases, 2 bases remained unmatched. Germline lookup yields CDR1 SGHNT and CDR2 YYREEE (reference sequence). This CDR3 is CASSSSGGANTGELFF. CDR3 sequence (DNA): TGTGCCAGCAGCTCGAGCGGGGGGGCGAACACCGGGGAGCTGTTTTTT.

This clone was seen more than once but under ten times. The chain is built from TRBV6-6 and TRBJ1-4; D possibly corresponds to TRBD1 (5 bases). Germline V gene data show CDR1 as MNHNY and CDR2 as SVGAGI (reference sequence). The V end lost 6 bases, the J end lost 4 bases, and 12 bases lay between the germline ends. CDR3 length: 14 amino acids. The CDR3 DNA reads TGTGCCAGCAGAAAGGGGCAGATTAATGAAAAACTGTTTTTT. Translation gives CASRKGQINEKLFF.

The table lists this clone with a few counts. This sequence joins TRBV28 and TRBJ2-7, with 9 bases identical to TRBD1. Trimming removed 6 bases from V and 7 bases from J; junction bases left unmatched: 7. CDR1 MDHEN and CDR2 SYDVKM come from the germline V gene. This CDR3 spans 13 amino acids. The CDR3 DNA reads TGTGCCAGCAGGGGGACAGGGATAGGAGAGCAGTACTTC. Its protein product is CASRGTGIGEQYF.

This clone was seen a handful of times. V gene TRBV7-2 combines with J gene TRBJ2-7, with TRBD2 identical over 7 bases. The length of the CDR3 is 16 residues. Germline values: CDR1 SGHTA, CDR2 FQGNSA. Germline trimming cut 1 base from V and 2 bases from J; bases unmatched to any gene: 8. CDR3 nucleotides: TGTGCCAGCAGCTTAGGGAGTTTGGGAGGGGCCTACGAGCAGTACTTC. Protein product: CASSLGSLGGAYEQYF.

This clone was counted only a few times. CDR3 in amino acids: CSVGGQNPYEQYF. The CDR3 region has the DNA TGCAGCGTTGGTGGACAGAACCCTTACGAGCAGTACTTC. The chain links TRBV29-1 to TRBJ2-7, with D tentatively TRBD1 (6 bases). From germline, CDR1 is SQVTM and CDR2 ANQGSEA. The CDR3 extends over 13 amino acids. The germline V and J ends were trimmed by 4 bases and 4 bases, with 14 bases remaining between them.

Only a few counts were recorded for this clone. The V call is TRBV28, the J call TRBJ1-5; 8 nucleotides line up with TRBD1. The CDR3 has 15 amino acids. The V gene end was trimmed by 3 bases and the J gene end by 2 bases; junction bases not matched to a gene: 3. The germline V gene has CDR1 MDHEN and CDR2 SYDVKM. In DNA, the CDR3 is TGTGCCAGCAGTTTTGTGACAGGGGGCAATCAGCCCCAGCATTTT. Translation: CASSFVTGGNQPQHF.

The sample holds a few counts of this clone. The gene calls are TRBV5-6 and TRBJ2-5; TRBD2 agrees at 7 bases. This CDR3 contains 13 residues. CDR1 is SGHDT and CDR2 is YYEEEE in the germline V gene. J gave up 1 base and V 4 bases, and 1 base lay outside the gene matches. The CDR3 bases are TGTGCCAGCAGCAAGCGGGGCCAAGAGACCCAGTACTTC. It encodes CASSKRGQETQYF.

The chain uses TRBV6-1 and TRBJ1-2, with 10 bases fitting TRBD1. V gave up 4 bases and J gave up 5 bases; unmatched junction bases: 7. Per germline, CDR1 MNHNS and CDR2 SASEGT. The CDR3 contains 15 residues. The CDR3 coding sequence is TGTGCCAGCAGTGTAGGGACAGGGGCCCCTTATGGCTACACCTTC. Translating it yields CASSVGTGAPYGYTF.

This chain joins TRBV5-1 and TRBJ2-7; TRBD2 agrees at 7 bases. V lost 2 bases, J lost 2 bases, and 7 bases stayed unmatched. Germline lookup yields CDR1 SGHRS and CDR2 YFSETQ. This CDR3 has 15 residues. The CDR3 DNA is TGCGCCAGCAGCTTTGGGACCGGGAGGACCTACGAGCAGTACTTC. Its translation is CASSFGTGRTYEQYF. The full variable domain, rest sourced from reference TRBV5-1 and TRBJ2-7, is KAGVTQTPRYLIKTRGQQVTLSCSPISGHRSVSWYQQTPGQGLQFLFEYFSETQRNKGNFPGRFSGRQFSNSRSEMNVSTLELGDSALYLCASSFGTGRTYEQYFGPGTRLTVT.

V and J are TRBV2 and TRBJ2-1; a weak D match, TRBD2 (5 bases). The CDR3 extends over 14 amino acids. V dropped 6 bases and J dropped 7 bases, with 16 bases sitting between them. Germline V lookup: CDR1 SNHLY, CDR2 FYNNEI. This CDR3 is CASRLYGEKNEQFF. The CDR3 DNA sequence: TGTGCCAGCAGGTTGTACGGGGAGAAGAATGAGCAGTTCTTC.

The sample holds a few counts of this clone. The V call is TRBV23-1, the J call TRBJ2-5, with unresolved D. TRBV23-1 is labeled an ORF, and its function is uncertain. The CDR3 loop spans 14 amino acids. V was trimmed by 1 base and J by 2 bases, leaving 8 bases between them. The CDR3 DNA is TGCGCCAGCAGTCAATATCCGTGTCAAGAGACCCAGTACTTC. Protein: CASSQYPCQETQYF.

The chain joins TRBV6-1 to TRBJ2-7, with 9 bases that match TRBD2. The CDR3 spans 14 residues. Germline V gene sequence: CDR1 MNHNS, CDR2 SASEGT. The V and J ends lost 4 bases and 3 bases, in that order; junction bases with no gene match: 4. In DNA, the CDR3 is TGTGCCAGCAGTGCTCAAGCGGGGGGCTACGAGCAGTACTTC. It specifies CASSAQAGGYEQYF.

This clone was counted a few times. V gene TRBV4-3 combines with J gene TRBJ2-5; 7 nucleotides match TRBD1. Germline CDR1 is LGHNA and CDR2 is YSLEER. The CDR3 is 16 amino acids. Trimming cost V 1 base and J 4 bases; bases outside gene matches: 9. DNA for the CDR3: TGCGCCAGCAGCCAAGGGGACGCGGACAGGTTAGAGACCCAGTACTTC. It specifies CASSQGDADRLETQYF.